The 23 T cell receptor beta chains reported below all come from one sample, sequenced in a study of blood T cell repertoires in COVID-19. Assay: immunoSEQ multiplex PCR; the TCRdb copy retains only in-frame clones and omits some. The sample contains about 380,000 clones, roughly four fifths of which appear only once. The sample was peripheral blood. All receptors derive from a human donor with acute or convalescent COVID-19. The donor label of this sample is uncertain.

This rearrangement joins TRBV7-2 to TRBJ1-1; 8 nucleotides align to TRBD1. Unmatched junction bases numbered 11, after V lost 5 bases and J lost 6 bases. CDR1 is SGHTA and CDR2 is FQGNSA in the germline V gene. The CDR3 has 15 amino acids. The CDR3 protein is CASSIPDRGGAEAFF. CDR3 in DNA: TGTGCCAGCAGCATACCTGACAGGGGAGGGGCTGAAGCTTTCTTT.

V gene TRBV5-1 combines with J gene TRBJ1-1, with TRBD1 as a possible D gene (5 bases). The length of the CDR3 is 14 residues. Germline CDR1 is SGHRS and CDR2 is YFSETQ. V lost 3 bases to trimming and J lost 3 bases, with 12 bases between them. The DNA for the CDR3 is TGCGCCAGCAGCTATGGAGGGGTGGACACTGAAGCTTTCTTT. As protein: CASSYGGVDTEAFF.

This clone was seen a few times. The genes are TRBV7-2 and TRBJ1-4; D perhaps matches TRBD1 (5 bases). The CDR3 sequence is 15 residues long. Germline values: CDR1 SGHTA, CDR2 FQGNSA. V shed 4 bases and J shed 8 bases, with 17 bases lying between them. The CDR3 nucleotides are TGTGCCAGCAGCTATGCAGCCGATTCAGGGGAAAAACTGTTTTTT. Protein sequence: CASSYAADSGEKLFF.

V and J are TRBV19 and TRBJ2-3; possible D gene TRBD2, 5 bases. Germline CDR1 is LNHDA and CDR2 is SQIVND (reference sequence). This CDR3 has 13 amino acids. V gave up 8 bases and J gave up 2 bases, with 11 bases separating them. The CDR3 reads CASCRRYTDTQYF. DNA for the CDR3: TGTGCCAGTTGCCGGAGGTACACAGATACGCAGTATTTT.

This clone occurred once. The chain carries TRBV5-1 and TRBJ2-7, with 7 bases lining up with TRBD2. The V gene's germline CDR1 is SGHRS and CDR2 YFSETQ. CDR3 size: 16 residues. V shed 0 bases, J shed 3 bases, and the junction held 9 bases outside the gene matches. CDR3 protein: CASSLAESSGYYEQYF. The CDR3 bases are TGCGCCAGCAGCTTGGCGGAGTCTAGCGGTTACTACGAGCAGTACTTC. Filled out from reference TRBV5-1 and TRBJ2-7, the complete variable domain reads KAGVTQTPRYLIKTRGQQVTLSCSPISGHRSVSWYQQTPGQGLQFLFEYFSETQRNKGNFPGRFSGRQFSNSRSEMNVSTLELGDSALYLCASSLAESSGYYEQYFGPGTRLTVT.

The chain uses TRBV15 and TRBJ2-1, with TRBD2 as a possible D gene (6 bases). From germline, CDR1 is LNHNV and CDR2 YYDKDF (reference sequence). Trimming cost V 2 bases and J 7 bases, with 21 bases left between them. The CDR3 covers 17 residues. The CDR3: CATSRLGTSGSQNEQFF. The CDR3 DNA reads TGTGCCACCAGCAGACTAGGGACCTCCGGGAGCCAGAATGAGCAGTTCTTC.

The chain has TRBV2 and TRBJ1-2, with D perhaps matching TRBD1 (5 bases). Between the trimmed V and J ends, which lost 7 bases and 4 bases, there was a span of 7 bases. The length of the CDR3 is 11 residues. Germline V gene sequence: CDR1 SNHLY, CDR2 FYNNEI. The CDR3 DNA sequence: TGTGCCAGCAAAGACAGCTATGGCTACACCTTC. Translating gives CASKDSYGYTF.

The V gene is TRBV30, the J gene TRBJ1-2, with 11 bases identical to TRBD1. Germline lookup yields CDR1 GTSNPN and CDR2 SVGIG (reference sequence). V lost 0 bases to trimming and J lost 6 bases; unmatched junction nucleotides: 3. This CDR3 has 14 amino acids. CDR3 amino acids: CAWSVQGQGDGYTF. The CDR3 DNA reads TGTGCCTGGAGTGTACAGGGACAGGGGGATGGCTACACCTTC.

The chain recombines TRBV14 with TRBJ1-4; tentative D call: TRBD1 (5 bases). Germline CDR1 is SGHDN and CDR2 is FVKESK. There are 14 residues in the CDR3. Trimming cost V 3 bases and J 8 bases, with 13 bases left between them. The CDR3 DNA reads as TGTGCCAGCAGCCACCAGGGAACCGTCGAAAAACTGTTTTTT. Translating gives CASSHQGTVEKLFF.

The genes are TRBV5-6 and TRBJ1-1; TRBD1 matches 9 bases. Germline V gene sequence: CDR1 SGHDT, CDR2 YYEEEE. The CDR3 has 14 residues. V shed 7 bases and J 3 bases; nucleotides not matched to a gene: 7. CDR3 sequence (DNA): TGTGCCAGCTGGGGGACAGGGACTTACACTGAAGCTTTCTTT. Its protein is CASWGTGTYTEAFF.

V is TRBV7-9 and J is TRBJ2-3; D possibly corresponds to TRBD1 (6 bases). Germline V gene data show CDR1 as SEHNR and CDR2 as FQNEAQ (reference sequence). CDR3 length: 13 residues. V was cut by 8 bases and J by 4 bases, with 13 bases left in between. The CDR3 region has the DNA TGTGCCAGCGGCCTCAGGGGCCCAGATACGCAGTATTTT. Protein sequence: CASGLRGPDTQYF. The full variable domain, completed using reference TRBV7-9 and TRBJ2-3, is DTGVSQNPRHKITKRGQNVTFRCDPISEHNRLYWYRQTLGQGPEFLTYFQNEAQLEKSRLLSDRFSAERPKGSFSTLEIQRTEQGDSAMYLCASGLRGPDTQYFGPGTRLTVL.

This clone was detected only a few times. V and J are TRBV11-2 and TRBJ1-6; the match to TRBD1 covers 9 bases. The germline CDR1 and CDR2 sequences are SGHAT and FQNNGV. The CDR3 is 14 residues long. V dropped 9 bases and J dropped 10; count of bases not matched to a gene: 10. The CDR3, as DNA: TGTGCCAGTAGACGGAACAGGGGGCAATCACCCCTCCACTTT. Encoded protein: CASRRNRGQSPLHF.

The CDR3 protein is CASSSGSLGETQYF. In DNA, the CDR3 is TGTGCCAGCAGCTCAGGGTCGCTGGGGGAGACCCAGTACTTC. The chain combines TRBV7-9 with TRBJ2-5, with a tentative D call TRBD1 (5 bases). Looked up from germline, CDR1 is SEHNR and CDR2 is FQNEAQ (reference sequence). This CDR3 spans 14 amino acids. The ends were cut back, 4 bases at V and 5 bases at J, with 14 bases in the middle.

The J gene is TRBJ1-6, the V gene TRBV18, with TRBD1 as a possible D gene (5 bases). Germline CDR1 and CDR2: KGHSH and LQKENI. The CDR3 is 14 amino acids. The V gene lost 6 bases and the J gene lost 5 bases, with 11 bases spanning the gap. CDR3 amino acids: CASSLGQDNSPLHF. The CDR3 DNA follows: TGTGCCAGCTCTCTCGGACAAGATAATTCACCCCTCCACTTT.

The gene calls are TRBV10-2 and TRBJ1-1, with unresolved D. The CDR3 contains 15 residues. V was shortened by 8 bases and J by 0 bases, with 16 bases between the two germline ends. Germline V gene sequence: CDR1 WSHSY, CDR2 SAAADI. The CDR3 DNA follows: TGCGCCAGCTGTCAGGTGGTACCGATGAACACTGAAGCTTTCTTT. Its protein is CASCQVVPMNTEAFF.

This clone was counted only a few times. Other DNA sequences in this sample translate to the same CDR3. This sequence joins TRBV7-9 and TRBJ1-4; 9 bases are shared with TRBD1. The CDR3 consists of 15 residues. Germline CDR1 reads SEHNR; CDR2 reads FQNEAQ (reference sequence). V gave up 5 bases and J gave up 5 bases; unmatched junction bases: 6. Here the CDR3 reads CASSLGQGRNEKLFF. For the CDR3, the DNA is TGTGCCAGCAGCCTCGGACAGGGGCGGAATGAAAAACTGTTTTTT.

V usage is TRBV7-8 and J usage is TRBJ1-2; weak D call: TRBD1 (5 bases). The V gene lost 3 bases and the J gene lost 2 bases, with 10 bases spanning the gap. The CDR3 is 14 residues long. Germline CDR1 and CDR2: SGHVS and FQNEAQ. CDR3 amino acids: CASSFFQGNYGYTF. DNA for the CDR3: TGTGCCAGCAGCTTCTTCCAGGGAAACTATGGCTACACCTTC.

The CDR3 bases are TGTGCCAGTAGACTAGGCGCTGAAGCTTTCTTT. It is translated as CASRLGAEAFF. The gene calls are TRBV19 and TRBJ1-1; D is uncertain. Germline loops: CDR1 LNHDA, CDR2 SQIVND (reference sequence). The germline V and J ends were trimmed by 6 bases and 6 bases, with 8 bases remaining between them. The CDR3 is 11 amino acids.

The chain carries TRBV20-1 and TRBJ2-7; TRBD2 is a possible D gene (5 bases). CDR3 length equals 11 residues. With 5 bases removed from V and 9 bases from J, the gap between germline ends came to 14 bases. CDR1 and CDR2 (germline): DFQATT, SNEGSKA (reference sequence). The CDR3 DNA is TGCAGTGCTGGATTAGCGAAGGGGCAGTACTTC. Its protein is CSAGLAKGQYF.

This clone was observed a few times. This rearrangement joins TRBV6-1 to TRBJ1-5, with 11 bases fitting TRBD1. Germline-derived CDR1 and CDR2 are MNHNS and SASEGT. V was pared by 4 bases and J by 7 bases, with 9 bases of the junction left unmatched. The CDR3 sequence is 16 residues long. The CDR3 DNA follows: TGTGCCAGCAGTGGCTCCAGGACAGGGGGCGGGCAGCCCCAGCATTTT. It is translated as CASSGSRTGGGQPQHF.

This chain joins TRBV18 and TRBJ1-3; no clear D. Trimming took off 6 bases at V and 0 bases at J, with 12 bases between the two ends. The germline CDR1 and CDR2 sequences are KGHSH and LQKENI. This CDR3 comprises 15 residues. CDR3 coding DNA: TGTGCCAGCTCTCCCAGTTGGAGCTCTGGAAACACCATATATTTT. As protein: CASSPSWSSGNTIYF.

The rearrangement joins TRBV6-6 to TRBJ1-2; 10 nucleotides agree with TRBD1. This CDR3 contains 15 residues. Per the germline V gene, CDR1 is MNHNY and CDR2 is SVGAGI (reference sequence). V dropped 6 bases and J dropped 5; count of bases not matched to a gene: 9. CDR3 sequence reads: CASSDRDRGFYGYTF. In DNA, the CDR3 is TGTGCCAGCAGCGACCGGGACAGGGGATTTTATGGCTACACCTTC.

In its sample, this clone was seen once. The chain joins TRBV18 to TRBJ1-3, with D uncertain. V was shortened by 6 bases and J by 0 bases, with 3 bases between the two germline ends. Germline V gene data show CDR1 as KGHSH and CDR2 as LQKENI. The CDR3 runs to 12 residues. The CDR3 DNA reads TGTGCCAGCTCCCACTCTGGAAACACCATATATTTT. Translating gives CASSHSGNTIYF.